This passage covers 21 T cell receptor beta chains from one sample sequenced in a study of T cell repertoires in cytomegalovirus infection. A single record per CDR3 protein comes from TCRdb applying MiXCR to the reads. The data hold over 250,000 distinct CDR3 sequences, with roughly 23% observed a single time. The specimen sequenced was PBMCs. These receptors came from a human donor in good health (CMV status not recorded). Some clones in this sample may be carry-over from other donors' samples.

This chain connects TRBV6-6 to TRBJ2-5; no clear D gene. Germline CDR1 and CDR2: MNHNY and SVGAGI (reference sequence). This CDR3 has 13 residues. The V end lost 9 bases, the J end lost 5 bases, and 16 bases lay between the germline ends. CDR3: CASVLWGGETQYF. CDR3 in DNA: TGTGCCAGTGTCTTGTGGGGTGGGGAGACCCAGTACTTC.

The table lists this clonotype with a few counts. The chain uses TRBV29-1 and TRBJ1-2; 9 bases align to TRBD1. The V gene end was trimmed by 1 base and the J gene end by 5 bases; junction bases not matched to a gene: 2. CDR1 is SQVTM, CDR2 ANQGSEA, per germline. CDR3 size: 13 residues. CDR3 sequence reads: CSVEGTGDYGYTF. The CDR3, as DNA: TGCAGCGTTGAAGGGACAGGGGATTATGGCTACACCTTC.

This clonotype was counted a few times. The J gene is TRBJ1-2, the V gene TRBV28; D call uncertain. Trimming left V 8 bases short and J 0 bases short, with 7 bases between. The CDR3 covers 12 residues. Germline V gene sequence: CDR1 MDHEN, CDR2 SYDVKM. CDR3 bases: TGTGCCAGCGGGTTAGCTAACTATGGCTACACCTTC. The encoded protein is CASGLANYGYTF.

This clonotype was counted at least ten times. J is TRBJ2-5 and V is TRBV7-9, with D uncertain. Trimming took off 3 bases at V and 0 bases at J, with 5 bases between the two ends. This CDR3 comprises 13 residues. The germline gives CDR1 SEHNR, CDR2 FQNEAQ (reference sequence). The chain's CDR3 is CASSFQNQETQYF. The CDR3 bases are TGTGCCAGCAGCTTTCAGAACCAAGAGACCCAGTACTTC.

This sequence joins TRBV28 and TRBJ2-2; possibly TRBD2 for D (5 bases). Trimming removed 4 bases at V and 4 bases at J, with 7 bases between. Germline-derived CDR1 and CDR2 are MDHEN and SYDVKM. CDR3 size: 13 residues. CDR3 amino acids: CASSSAGTGELFF. DNA for the CDR3: TGTGCCAGCAGTTCCGCGGGCACCGGGGAGCTGTTTTTT.

Only a few counts were recorded for this clonotype. The CDR3 nucleotides are TGCAGTGCTAAGTCAGACGGGGGCACTGAAGCTTTCTTT. It yields the protein CSAKSDGGTEAFF. The gene calls are TRBV20-1 and TRBJ1-1, with D perhaps TRBD1 (5 bases). V was pared by 4 bases and J by 4 bases, with 13 bases between. Germline loops: CDR1 DFQATT, CDR2 SNEGSKA (reference sequence). The length of the CDR3 is 13 residues.

This clonotype was counted only a few times. The chain uses TRBV20-1 and TRBJ2-7; a weak D match, TRBD1 (6 bases). Germline values: CDR1 DFQATT, CDR2 SNEGSKA (reference sequence). V was cut by 0 bases and J by 6 bases, with 15 bases left in between. The CDR3 sequence is 14 residues long. The CDR3 loop is CSARDRQGLFEQYF. CDR3 sequence (DNA): TGCAGTGCTAGAGATCGGCAGGGGCTCTTCGAGCAGTACTTC.

This clonotype was detected many times. The chain recombines TRBV29-1 with TRBJ2-2; no clear D. Trimming cost V 1 base and J 4 bases, with 4 bases left between them. Germline V gene sequence: CDR1 SQVTM, CDR2 ANQGSEA. The CDR3 has 12 residues. CDR3 in DNA: TGCAGCGTTGAAGGTCCCACCGGGGAGCTGTTTTTT. Translated: CSVEGPTGELFF.

This clonotype was seen many times. The V gene is TRBV7-8, the J gene TRBJ2-2, with 9 bases aligning to TRBD1. Germline loops: CDR1 SGHVS, CDR2 FQNEAQ. This CDR3 has 16 amino acids. The V gene end was trimmed by 5 bases and the J gene end by 2 bases; junction bases not matched to a gene: 6. CDR3 nucleotide sequence: TGTGCCAGCAGCACGGGACAGGGAATTAACACCGGGGAGCTGTTTTTT. It is translated as CASSTGQGINTGELFF.

V is TRBV7-8 and J is TRBJ2-7; D is undetermined. This CDR3 is 13 amino acids long. Germline lookup yields CDR1 SGHVS and CDR2 FQNEAQ. V was trimmed by 1 base and J by 7 bases, leaving 11 bases between them. CDR3: CASSLGWETEQYF. The CDR3 coding sequence is TGTGCCAGCAGCTTAGGTTGGGAAACGGAGCAGTACTTC.

The table lists this clonotype with a few counts. This chain uses TRBV28 with TRBJ2-7, with a tentative D call TRBD1 (5 bases). V was cut by 5 bases and J by 6 bases, with 17 bases left in between. Germline CDR1 reads MDHEN; CDR2 reads SYDVKM. This CDR3 is 14 amino acids long. The chain's CDR3 is CASSPPGRASEQYF. The CDR3 nucleotides read TGTGCCAGCAGTCCCCCGGGCAGGGCCTCCGAGCAGTACTTC. The whole variable domain, remainder taken from reference TRBV28 and TRBJ2-7, is DVKVTQSSRYLVKRTGEKVFLECVQDMDHENMFWYRQDPGLGLRLIYFSYDVKMKEKGDIPEGYSVSREKKERFSLILESASTNQTSMYLCASSPPGRASEQYFGPGTRLTVT.

The chain joins TRBV5-1 to TRBJ2-5; 8 nucleotides agree with TRBD2. Trimming removed 4 bases from V and 5 bases from J; junction bases left unmatched: 4. The CDR3 consists of 13 residues. The germline gives CDR1 SGHRS, CDR2 YFSETQ. CDR3 protein: CASSPGGDETQYF. The CDR3 coding sequence is TGCGCCAGCAGCCCGGGAGGGGATGAGACCCAGTACTTC.

This clonotype is a singleton in its sample. The chain has TRBV2 and TRBJ2-1, with 10 bases identical to TRBD2. The CDR3 is 15 residues long. Germline trimming cut 3 bases from V and 4 bases from J; bases unmatched to any gene: 3. Per germline, CDR1 SNHLY and CDR2 FYNNEI. The CDR3 reads CASSEASGGYNEQFF. The CDR3 nucleotides are TGTGCCAGCAGTGAGGCTAGCGGGGGATACAATGAGCAGTTCTTC.

The chain is built from TRBV19 and TRBJ2-2, with 11 bases identical to TRBD2. The germline gives CDR1 LNHDA, CDR2 SQIVND (reference sequence). The CDR3 runs 20 residues. Germline trimming cut 3 bases from V and 6 bases from J; bases unmatched to any gene: 18. In DNA form, the CDR3 reads TGTGCCAGTAGTATCTGGCTAGCGGGAGGCCGGAAGGTTGACGCCGGGGAGCTGTTTTTT. It yields the protein CASSIWLAGGRKVDAGELFF.

There are many counts of this clonotype. This chain joins TRBV7-6 and TRBJ2-2, with TRBD2 as a possible D gene (6 bases). V lost 1 base and J 2 bases, leaving 11 bases between the germline ends. The CDR3 is made up of 16 amino acids. Germline CDR1 is SGHVS and CDR2 is FNYEAQ. CDR3 nucleotide sequence: TGTGCCAGCAGCTTAGAGCACGGGGGAAACACCGGGGAGCTGTTTTTT. Protein sequence: CASSLEHGGNTGELFF.

V usage is TRBV27 and J usage is TRBJ2-3; no definite D call. CDR3 length: 15 residues. Germline CDR1 is MNHEY and CDR2 is SMNVEV (reference sequence). V was shortened by 6 bases and J by 0 bases, with 13 bases between the two germline ends. The CDR3 nucleotides are TGTGCCAGCAGCCCCAGGTACCTTAGCACAGATACGCAGTATTTT. The encoded protein is CASSPRYLSTDTQYF.

This clonotype has at least ten counts. The chain has TRBV7-2 and TRBJ1-5; perhaps TRBD1 as D (5 bases). Between the trimmed V and J ends, which lost 4 bases and 0 bases, there was a span of 10 bases. The germline V gene encodes CDR1 SGHTA and CDR2 FQGNSA. This CDR3 is 15 amino acids long. The CDR3 DNA reads TGTGCCAGCAGCTCCGGGGCTTATAGCAATCAGCCCCAGCATTTT. Amino acid sequence: CASSSGAYSNQPQHF.

This clonotype has more than one count but fewer than ten. V usage is TRBV12-3 or TRBV12-4 and J usage is TRBJ1-3, with 7 positions matching TRBD1. CDR3 size: 15 residues. After removal of 7 bases from V and 5 bases from J, the junction contained 11 bases not matched to a gene. CDR3 coding DNA: TGTGCCAGCACCAATCTTAGGGGGCTTCGAAACACCATATATTTT. Its translation: CASTNLRGLRNTIYF.

This clonotype occurred many times. V usage is TRBV7-2 and J usage is TRBJ2-3; D is undetermined. This CDR3 contains 16 residues. Germline CDR1 and CDR2: SGHTA and FQGNSA. Trimming pared 1 base from V and 2 bases from J, leaving 13 bases between. CDR3 loop: CASSLVGAKVTDTQYF. The CDR3 DNA reads as TGTGCCAGCAGCTTAGTTGGCGCGAAGGTCACAGATACGCAGTATTTT.

The chain uses TRBV28 and TRBJ2-3, with D possibly matching TRBD1 (5 bases). Germline V lookup: CDR1 MDHEN, CDR2 SYDVKM. This CDR3 comprises 16 residues. Trimming took 3 bases from V and 0 from J, leaving 13 bases between them. CDR3 bases: TGTGCCAGCAGTTTGGGCCCAGGGTCTAGCACAGATACGCAGTATTTT. Its protein product is CASSLGPGSSTDTQYF.

This clonotype came up a few times. V and J are TRBV6-5 and TRBJ2-6; 8 bases line up with TRBD2. The CDR3 runs to 16 residues. The germline gives CDR1 MNHEY, CDR2 SVGAGI. Trimming removed 6 bases from V and 5 bases from J; junction bases left unmatched: 9. The CDR3 spells CASRESGGRRANVLTF. CDR3 in DNA: TGTGCCAGCAGGGAAAGCGGGGGTAGGCGGGCCAACGTCCTGACTTTC.